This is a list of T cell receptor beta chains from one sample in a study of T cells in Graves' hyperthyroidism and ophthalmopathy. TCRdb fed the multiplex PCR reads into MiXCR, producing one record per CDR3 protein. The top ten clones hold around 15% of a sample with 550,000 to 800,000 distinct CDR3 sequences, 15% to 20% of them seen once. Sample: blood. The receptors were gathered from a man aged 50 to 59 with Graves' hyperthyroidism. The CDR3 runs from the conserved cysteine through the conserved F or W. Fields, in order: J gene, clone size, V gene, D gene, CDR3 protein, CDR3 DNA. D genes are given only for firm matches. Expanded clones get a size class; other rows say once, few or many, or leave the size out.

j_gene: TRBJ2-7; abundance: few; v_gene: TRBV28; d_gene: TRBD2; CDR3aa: CASSILLAGPSYEQYF; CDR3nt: TGTGCCAGCAGTATTCTTCTAGCGGGCCCTTCCTACGAGCAGTACTTC
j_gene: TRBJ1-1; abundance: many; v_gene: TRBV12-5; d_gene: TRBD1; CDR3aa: CASGAQGTNTEAFF; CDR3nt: TGTGCTAGTGGCGCACAGGGGACGAACACTGAAGCTTTCTTT
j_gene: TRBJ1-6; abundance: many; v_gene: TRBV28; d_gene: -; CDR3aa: CASSLGVYNSPLHF; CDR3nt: TGTGCCAGCAGTTTAGGGGTCTATAATTCACCCCTCCACTTT
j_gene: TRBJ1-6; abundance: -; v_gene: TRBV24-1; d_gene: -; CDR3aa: CATSERQNSPLHF; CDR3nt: TGTGCCACCAGTGAACGACAGAATTCACCCCTCCACTTT
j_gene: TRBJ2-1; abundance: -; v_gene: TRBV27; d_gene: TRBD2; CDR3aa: CASSFWTSGASYNEQFF; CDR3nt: TGTGCCAGCAGTTTTTGGACTAGCGGGGCCTCCTACAATGAGCAGTTCTTC
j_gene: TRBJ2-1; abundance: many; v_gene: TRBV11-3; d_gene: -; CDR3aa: CASSNTGSYNEQFF; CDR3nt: TGTGCCAGCAGCAATACAGGATCCTACAATGAGCAGTTCTTC
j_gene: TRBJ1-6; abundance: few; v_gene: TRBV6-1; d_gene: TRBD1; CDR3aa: CASSFRQGARGSPLHF; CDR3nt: TGTGCCAGCAGTTTTAGACAGGGGGCGAGAGGCTCACCCCTCCACTTT
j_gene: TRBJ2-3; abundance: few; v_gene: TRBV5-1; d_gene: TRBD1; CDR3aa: CASSFLPGQGRDTQYF; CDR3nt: TGCGCCAGCAGCTTTCTTCCGGGACAGGGGAGAGATACGCAGTATTTT
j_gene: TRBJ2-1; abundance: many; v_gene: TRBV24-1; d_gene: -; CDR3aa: CATSDGGASVNNEQFF; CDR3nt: TGTGCCACCAGTGACGGTGGGGCTAGCGTGAACAATGAGCAGTTCTTC
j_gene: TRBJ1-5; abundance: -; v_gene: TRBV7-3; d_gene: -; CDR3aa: CASGQTLNQPQHF; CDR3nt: TGTGCCAGCGGGCAGACCCTCAATCAGCCCCAGCATTTT
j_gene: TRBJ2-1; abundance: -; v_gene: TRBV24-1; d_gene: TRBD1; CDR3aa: CATSEAGQGGSEQFF; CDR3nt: TGTGCCACCAGTGAGGCCGGACAGGGGGGCAGTGAGCAGTTCTTC
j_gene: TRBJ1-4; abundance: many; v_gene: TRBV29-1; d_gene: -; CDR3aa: CSVAGQLNEKLFF; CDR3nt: TGCAGCGTCGCTGGACAGCTTAATGAAAAACTGTTTTTT
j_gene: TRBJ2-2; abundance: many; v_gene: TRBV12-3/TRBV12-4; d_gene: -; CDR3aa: CASNSQRSLPTGELFF; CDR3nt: TGTGCCAGCAACAGTCAGCGGAGCCTGCCCACCGGGGAGCTGTTTTTT
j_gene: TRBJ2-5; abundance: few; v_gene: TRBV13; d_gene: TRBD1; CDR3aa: CASSLMWTGGRQETQYF; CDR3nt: TGTGCCAGCAGCTTAATGTGGACAGGGGGTAGGCAAGAGACCCAGTACTTC
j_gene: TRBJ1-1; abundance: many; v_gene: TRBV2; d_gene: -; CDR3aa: CASTIWNEAFF; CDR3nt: TGTGCCAGCACCATTTGGAATGAAGCTTTCTTT
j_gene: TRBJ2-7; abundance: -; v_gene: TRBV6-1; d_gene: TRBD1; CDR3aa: CASSARDRGPTYEQYF; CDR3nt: TGTGCCAGCAGTGCCCGGGACAGGGGGCCGACCTACGAGCAGTACTTC
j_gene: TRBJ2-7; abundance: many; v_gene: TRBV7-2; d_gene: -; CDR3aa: CASSLNSISYEQYF; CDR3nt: TGTGCCAGCAGCTTAAACAGCATCTCCTACGAGCAGTACTTC
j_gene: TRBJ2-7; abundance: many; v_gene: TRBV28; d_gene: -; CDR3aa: CASTPAGRMMTYEQYF; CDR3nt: TGTGCCAGCACCCCCGCCGGACGGATGATGACCTACGAGCAGTACTTC
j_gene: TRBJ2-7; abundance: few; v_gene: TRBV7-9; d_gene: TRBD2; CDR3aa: CASSPRTSGSIYEQYF; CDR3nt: TGTGCCAGCAGCCCTCGGACTAGCGGGTCTATCTACGAGCAGTACTTC
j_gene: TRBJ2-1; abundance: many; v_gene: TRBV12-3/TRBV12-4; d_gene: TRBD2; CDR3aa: CASTISGLAGGDNEQFF; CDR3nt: TGTGCCAGCACTATATCGGGACTAGCGGGAGGGGACAATGAGCAGTTCTTC
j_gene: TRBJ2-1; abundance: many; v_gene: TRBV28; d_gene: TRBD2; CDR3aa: CASNSALAGAYNEQFF; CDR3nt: TGTGCCAGCAATTCGGCACTAGCGGGGGCATACAATGAGCAGTTCTTC
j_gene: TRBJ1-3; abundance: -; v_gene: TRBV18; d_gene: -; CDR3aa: CASSPMPGPSGNTIYF; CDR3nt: TGTGCCAGCTCCCCCATGCCGGGACCCTCTGGAAACACCATATATTTT
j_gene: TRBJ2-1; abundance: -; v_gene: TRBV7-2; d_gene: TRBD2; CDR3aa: CASSRVAGGIDEQFF; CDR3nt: TGTGCCAGCAGCAGAGTAGCGGGAGGGATTGATGAGCAGTTCTTC
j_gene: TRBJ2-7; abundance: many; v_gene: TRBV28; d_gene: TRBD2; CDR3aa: CASSLSSGSYEQYF; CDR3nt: TGTGCCAGCAGTTTATCTAGCGGGAGCTACGAGCAGTACTTC
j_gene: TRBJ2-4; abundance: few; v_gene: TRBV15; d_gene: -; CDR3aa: CVTSTSRDRTLAKNIQYF; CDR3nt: TGTGTCACCAGCACAAGCAGAGACAGGACGCTAGCCAAAAACATTCAGTACTTC
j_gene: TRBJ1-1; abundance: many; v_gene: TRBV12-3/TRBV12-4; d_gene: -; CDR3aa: CASSVRGGDTEAFF; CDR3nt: TGTGCCAGCAGTGTCAGGGGAGGGGACACTGAAGCTTTCTTT
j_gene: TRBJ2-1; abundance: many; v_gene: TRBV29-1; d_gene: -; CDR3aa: CSVEGNYNEQFF; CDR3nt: TGCAGCGTTGAGGGCAACTACAATGAGCAGTTCTTC
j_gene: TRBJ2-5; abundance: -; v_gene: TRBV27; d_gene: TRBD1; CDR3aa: CASSPGQGRLETQYF; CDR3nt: TGTGCCAGCAGTCCGGGACAGGGGAGGTTAGAGACCCAGTACTTC
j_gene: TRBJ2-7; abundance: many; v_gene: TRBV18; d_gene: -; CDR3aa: CASSPSDGAYEQYF; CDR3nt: TGTGCCAGCTCCCCTAGTGATGGGGCCTACGAGCAGTACTTC
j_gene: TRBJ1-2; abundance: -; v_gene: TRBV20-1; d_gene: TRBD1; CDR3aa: CSARTGTNYGYTF; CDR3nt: TGCAGTGCCAGGACAGGGACTAACTATGGCTACACCTTC
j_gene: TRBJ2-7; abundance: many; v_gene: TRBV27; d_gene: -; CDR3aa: CASSLEGNTYEQYF; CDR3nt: TGTGCCAGCAGTTTAGAAGGGAATACCTACGAGCAGTACTTC
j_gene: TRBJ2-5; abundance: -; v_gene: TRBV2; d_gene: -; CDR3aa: CASSDPLSQQETQYF; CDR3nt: TGTGCCAGCAGTGACCCCCTTTCCCAACAAGAGACCCAGTACTTC
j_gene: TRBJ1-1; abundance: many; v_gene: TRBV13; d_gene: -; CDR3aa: CASRTHTEAFF; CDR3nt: TGTGCCAGCCGGACTCACACTGAAGCTTTCTTT
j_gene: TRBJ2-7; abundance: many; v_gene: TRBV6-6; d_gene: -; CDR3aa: CASSYSVGQTYEQYF; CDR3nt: TGTGCCAGCAGTTACTCCGTCGGACAAACCTACGAGCAGTACTTC
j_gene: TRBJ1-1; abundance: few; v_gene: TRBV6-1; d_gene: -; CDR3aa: CASSRTGFEAFF; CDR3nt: TGTGCCAGCAGCCGCACAGGTTTTGAAGCTTTCTTT
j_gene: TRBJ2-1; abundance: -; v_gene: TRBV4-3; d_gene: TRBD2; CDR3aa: CASSQDRGERHNEQFF; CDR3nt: TGCGCCAGCAGCCAAGATCGGGGGGAGCGGCACAATGAGCAGTTCTTC
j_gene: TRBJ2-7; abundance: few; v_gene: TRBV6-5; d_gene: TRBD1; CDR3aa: CASSYPTGGTTKQYF; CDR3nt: TGTGCCAGCAGTTACCCTACAGGGGGCACGACGAAGCAGTACTTC
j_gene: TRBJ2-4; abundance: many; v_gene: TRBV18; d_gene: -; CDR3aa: CASSPNGSGDIQYF; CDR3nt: TGTGCCAGCTCACCAAATGGGAGTGGAGACATTCAGTACTTC
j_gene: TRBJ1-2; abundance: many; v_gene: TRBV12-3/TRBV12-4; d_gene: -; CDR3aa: CASSLFVGAPYGYTF; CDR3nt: TGTGCCAGCAGTTTATTCGTCGGGGCCCCCTATGGCTACACCTTC
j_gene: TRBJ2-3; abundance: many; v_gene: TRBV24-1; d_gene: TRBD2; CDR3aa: CATSDRLAGGLDTQYF; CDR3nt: TGTGCCACCAGTGATCGACTAGCGGGAGGGTTAGATACGCAGTATTTT
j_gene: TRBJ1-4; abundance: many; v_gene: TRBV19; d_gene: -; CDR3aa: CASNRQPSATNEKLFF; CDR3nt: TGTGCCAGTAATCGACAGCCATCTGCAACTAATGAAAAACTGTTTTTT
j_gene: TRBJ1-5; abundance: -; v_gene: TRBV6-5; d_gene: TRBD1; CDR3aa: CASSYSPGTGFYNQPQHF; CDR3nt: TGTGCCAGCAGTTACTCCCCTGGGACAGGCTTCTACAATCAGCCCCAGCATTTT
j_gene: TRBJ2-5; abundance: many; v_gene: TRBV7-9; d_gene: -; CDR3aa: CASSPRVGYHQETQYF; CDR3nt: TGTGCCAGCAGCCCACGTGTGGGGTACCACCAAGAGACCCAGTACTTC